The clone carrying this T cell receptor beta chain occurred a few times. The target antigen is unknown. The sample comes from a study of shared clonotypes between healthy human individuals. Study overall: Each donor's CD4 naive and CD4 memory cells filled three plates apiece, CD8 naive two, and CD8 memory one. Regarding the study as a whole: A reduction in generation probabilities was seen for non-shared clonotypes relative to those shared by all four donors. It was expected that sequencing depth would affect clonotype sharing among donors.

Assay: immunoSEQ multiplex PCR; the TCRdb copy retains only in-frame clones and omits some. The sample lists 200,000 to 250,000 clones, 65% to 70% seen once, with around 10% in the top ten. This CDR3 contains 15 residues. The germline V gene has CDR1 SGHTA and CDR2 FQGNSA. J was trimmed by 8 bases and V by 1 base; bases with no gene match: 3. Participating donors were healthy, HIV-negative adults free of recent acute infections or vaccinations. The rearrangement links TRBV7-2 to TRBJ2-2, with 11 bases that match TRBD2. The sequenced sample was memory CD4+ T cells sorted from blood. Subset reported: CD45RA-negative fraction. The TCR was taken from a man aged 25 to 40 in good health. CDR3 loop: CASSLGSSGRGELFF. CDR3 bases: TGTGCCAGCAGCTTAGGTTCTAGCGGGAGGGGGGAGCTGTTTTTT.